This entry lists 14 T cell receptor beta chains sequenced from one sample in a study of cytomegalovirus exposure and HLA in healthy donors. 13 Jbeta primers and 60 Vbeta primers were used for the PCR. Only in-frame clones appear in the TCRdb table, and some are missing; sequencing was by immunoSEQ multiplex PCR. This repertoire shows some 150,000 clones, about four fifths found once; its top ten account for approximately 0.78%. Source material: PBMCs. Receptors were obtained from a woman aged 18-29 years in good health and CMV-seronegative.

This clone occurred once. V and J are TRBV2 and TRBJ2-7, with D possibly TRBD2 on 6 matching bases. This CDR3 contains 13 residues. V lost 8 bases, J lost 0 bases, and 11 bases lay in between. Per the germline V gene, CDR1 is SNHLY and CDR2 is FYNNEI. This CDR3 is CASGGTTSYEQYF. DNA for the CDR3: TGTGCCAGCGGCGGGACGACCTCCTACGAGCAGTACTTC. Based on the CDR3 plus reference TRBV2 and TRBJ2-7, the full variable domain is EPEVTQTPSHQVTQMGQEVILRCVPISNHLYFYWYRQILGQKVEFLVSFYNNEISEKSEIFDDQFSVERPDGSNFTLKIRSTKLEDSAMYFCASGGTTSYEQYFGPGTRLTVT.

CDR3 amino acids: CASSLRQIPYEQYF. The CDR3, as DNA: TGTGCCAGCAGTTTACGTCAGATACCCTACGAGCAGTACTTC. J is TRBJ2-7 and V is TRBV28; no clear D gene. Germline values: CDR1 MDHEN, CDR2 SYDVKM. Trimming left V 2 bases short and J 2 bases short, with 10 bases between. The CDR3 covers 14 residues. The full variable domain, in which reference TRBV28 and TRBJ2-7 provide the parts outside the CDR3, is DVKVTQSSRYLVKRTGEKVFLECVQDMDHENMFWYRQDPGLGLRLIYFSYDVKMKEKGDIPEGYSVSREKKERFSLILESASTNQTSMYLCASSLRQIPYEQYFGPGTRLTVT.

In its sample, this clone was seen once. The chain couples TRBV27 to TRBJ1-2, with D tentatively TRBD1 (5 bases). V lost 5 bases and J 1 base, leaving 11 bases between the germline ends. The germline V gene encodes CDR1 MNHEY and CDR2 SMNVEV (reference sequence). The CDR3 has 14 amino acids. The CDR3 DNA follows: TGTGCCAGCAGTCCTTATGACAGTAACTATGGCTACACCTTC. Its translation is CASSPYDSNYGYTF.

This clone was recorded a few times. This sequence joins TRBV6-4 and TRBJ2-1, with TRBD2 matching over 9 bases. CDR1 MRHNA and CDR2 SNTAGT come from the germline V gene. Trimming took 5 bases from V and 6 from J; bases not matched to a gene: 5. The CDR3 runs to 14 residues. The CDR3 DNA reads as TGTGCCAGCAGTTTTAGCGGGAGCGTCAATGAGCAGTTCTTC. It specifies CASSFSGSVNEQFF.

The chain has TRBV5-1 and TRBJ2-7; 9 bases agree with TRBD2. Germline values: CDR1 SGHRS, CDR2 YFSETQ. The J segment lost 2 bases and the V segment lost 2 bases, leaving 5 bases of the junction unmatched. CDR3 length equals 15 residues. CDR3 sequence reads: CASSLRTSVAYEQYF. The CDR3 nucleotides read TGCGCCAGCAGCTTACGGACTAGCGTGGCCTACGAGCAGTACTTC. The full variable domain, completed using reference TRBV5-1 and TRBJ2-7, is KAGVTQTPRYLIKTRGQQVTLSCSPISGHRSVSWYQQTPGQGLQFLFEYFSETQRNKGNFPGRFSGRQFSNSRSEMNVSTLELGDSALYLCASSLRTSVAYEQYFGPGTRLTVT.

The genes are TRBV6-5 and TRBJ2-3, with 12 bases identical to TRBD2. The junction had 4 bases not matched to a gene; V was cut back by 5 bases and J by 4 bases. Germline V lookup: CDR1 MNHEY, CDR2 SVGAGI. The CDR3 runs to 15 residues. CDR3 DNA sequence: TGTGCCAGCAGTAAGCTAGCGGGAGGGGCAGATACGCAGTATTTT. It encodes CASSKLAGGADTQYF.

J is TRBJ2-5 and V is TRBV4-2; TRBD2 matches 7 bases. Judging by the DNA end, TRBJ2-7 fits better; the J call may be wrong. Germline-derived CDR1 and CDR2 are LGHNA and YNFKEQ. The CDR3 loop spans 16 amino acids. In DNA, the CDR3 is TGTGCCAGCAGCCTTGGGGCTAGCGGTCCCACTCACGAGCAGTACTTC. Protein: CASSLGASGPTHEQYF.

The chain links TRBV9 to TRBJ2-1; D call uncertain. The V and J ends lost 0 bases and 9 bases respectively, with 7 bases between them. The CDR3 runs to 12 residues. The germline V gene encodes CDR1 SGDLS and CDR2 YYNGEE. CDR3 nucleotides: TGTGCCAGCAGCGTAGCTCTCGGTGAGCAGTTCTTC. Translated: CASSVALGEQFF.

This sequence joins TRBV27 and TRBJ2-7, with 10 bases fitting TRBD1. Germline trimming cut 4 bases from V and 9 bases from J; bases unmatched to any gene: 3. CDR3 size: 12 residues. Germline CDR1 is MNHEY and CDR2 is SMNVEV (reference sequence). This chain's CDR3 is CASSSTGGVQYF. The CDR3 nucleotides read TGTGCCAGCAGTTCGACAGGGGGCGTGCAGTACTTC.

The chain carries TRBV4-1 and TRBJ2-7; TRBD1 matches at 7 bases. The germline CDR1 and CDR2 sequences are MGHRA and YSYEKL. The CDR3 is 15 residues long. V was clipped by 4 bases and J by 4 bases; unmatched bases: 10. The CDR3 coding sequence is TGCGCCAGCAGCCCCGGGACAGCGCGCCTTTACGAGCAGTACTTC. It specifies CASSPGTARLYEQYF.

The chain carries TRBV6-1 and TRBJ1-3, with D perhaps matching TRBD1 (6 bases). The CDR3 has 14 amino acids. Trimming cost V 6 bases and J 0 bases, with 9 bases left between them. Germline V gene sequence: CDR1 MNHNS, CDR2 SASEGT. This chain's CDR3 is CASRRDISGNTIYF. The CDR3 DNA is TGTGCCAGCAGAAGGGACATCTCTGGAAACACCATATATTTT.

This chain links TRBV6-1 with TRBJ2-7; a possible D gene is TRBD1 (6 bases). This CDR3 is 11 amino acids long. Germline CDR1 reads MNHNS; CDR2 reads SASEGT. With 2 bases removed from V and 11 bases from J, the gap between germline ends came to 10 bases. CDR3 loop: CASSEWGQKYF. CDR3 nucleotides: TGTGCCAGCAGTGAATGGGGGCAGAAGTACTTC.

The chain couples TRBV5-6 to TRBJ2-7; 7 bases fit TRBD1. Germline CDR1 and CDR2: SGHDT and YYEEEE. J gave up 1 base and V 6 bases, and 7 bases lay outside the gene matches. The CDR3 is 14 amino acids. The CDR3 is CASTWTGPSYEQYF. For the CDR3, the DNA is TGTGCCAGCACCTGGACAGGCCCTTCCTACGAGCAGTACTTC.

Notes on this clone: At one boundary the junction diverges from the germline segment, which might be a read error. The V and J genes are TRBV7-3 and TRBJ2-2; D is uncertain. Germline CDR1 and CDR2: SGHTA and FQGTGA. This CDR3 region has 13 residues. Here the CDR3 DNA reads TGTGCCTGCAGCTTGTCGCGAGCCGGGGAGCTGTTTTTT. Encoded protein: CACSLSRAGELFF.